Listed below are T cell receptor beta chains from one sample, sequenced in a study of Graves' ophthalmopathy and Graves' hyperthyroidism. TCRdb recomputed calls from the multiplex PCR reads with MiXCR, one row per CDR3 protein. The data show more than 1,000,000 distinct CDR3 sequences, 35% to 45% seen once. What was sequenced was peripheral blood or thyroid tissue (not recorded which). These receptors were obtained from an adult man with Graves' hyperthyroidism. Each CDR3 is given with its conserved first and last residue. The D gene is left open where the match is weak. The listing skips clone size in some rows; elsewhere it reads once, few, many or a size class.

>-|-|TRBJ1-6|TRBV4-3
TGCGCCAGCAGCCAAGATCGGGGGGCTTATTCACCCCTCCACTTT
CASSQDRGAYSPLHF
>-|once|TRBJ2-5|TRBV24-1
TGTGCCACCAGCATGACAGGACAAGAGACCCAGTACTTC
CATSMTGQETQYF
>TRBD2|-|TRBJ2-3|TRBV4-1
TGCGCCAGCAGCCAAGACAGCGCGGGAGTCGGGCAGTATTTT
CASSQDSAGVGQYF
>-|once|TRBJ1-2|TRBV2
TGTGCCAGCAGGGTGGAGGGGAACCATGGCTACACCTTC
CASRVEGNHGYTF
>TRBD1|-|TRBJ1-4|TRBV9
TGTGCCAGCAGCGCCACAGGGGGATCAAATGAAAAACTGTTTTTT
CASSATGGSNEKLFF
>-|-|TRBJ1-5|TRBV24-1
TGTGCCACCAGTGACCCCCTCGGCCTTAGTAAAGAGACCCAGCATTTT
CATSDPLGLSKETQHF
>-|-|TRBJ1-2|TRBV9
TGTGCCAGCAGCGTATCGGGGGAAGGGCTATGGGAGCGCTATGGCTACACCTTC
CASSVSGEGLWERYGYTF
>-|few|TRBJ1-1|TRBV30
TGTGCCTGGACAAAACAGGGCGGTAATGAAGCTTTCTTT
CAWTKQGGNEAFF
>TRBD1|-|TRBJ1-2|TRBV12-3/TRBV12-4
TGTGCCAGCAGTCCCCAACCCGGGACAGGCTGGTATGGCTACACCTTC
CASSPQPGTGWYGYTF
>-|-|TRBJ2-2|TRBV24-1
TGTGCCAGCAGCGAGGGGGTAGCGCGACCGAACACCGGGGAGCTGTTTTTT
CASSEGVARPNTGELFF
>-|few|TRBJ1-2|TRBV24-1
TGTGCCACGGGAACCGAACAGCGGGACTATGGCTACACCTTC
CATGTEQRDYGYTF
>-|-|TRBJ2-7|TRBV10-3
TGTGCCATCAGTTCGGGGGCCTTCGCCTACGAGCAGTACTTC
CAISSGAFAYEQYF
>-|many|TRBJ2-7|TRBV15
TGTGCCACCAGCAGAGCGGGGTACGAGCAGTACTTC
CATSRAGYEQYF
>-|-|TRBJ2-7|TRBV10-1
TGCGCCAGCAGTGGACCGCGGGGAACCTACGAGCAGTACTTC
CASSGPRGTYEQYF